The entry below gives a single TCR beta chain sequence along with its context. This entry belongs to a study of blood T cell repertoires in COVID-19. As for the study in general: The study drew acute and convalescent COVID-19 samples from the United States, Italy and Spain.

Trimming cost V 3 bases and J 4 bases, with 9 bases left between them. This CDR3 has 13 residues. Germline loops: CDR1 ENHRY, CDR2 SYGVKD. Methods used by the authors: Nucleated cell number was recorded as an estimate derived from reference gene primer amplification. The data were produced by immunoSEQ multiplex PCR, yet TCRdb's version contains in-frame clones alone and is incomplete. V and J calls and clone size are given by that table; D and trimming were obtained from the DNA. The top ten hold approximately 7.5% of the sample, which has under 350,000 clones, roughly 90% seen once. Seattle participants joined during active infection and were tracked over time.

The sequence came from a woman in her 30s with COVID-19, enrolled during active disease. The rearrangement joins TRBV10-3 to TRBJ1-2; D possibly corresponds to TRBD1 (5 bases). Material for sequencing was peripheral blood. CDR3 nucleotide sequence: TGTGCCATCAGTGACGACAGAGCCTATGGCTACACCTTC. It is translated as CAISDDRAYGYTF.